Presented here are 26 T cell receptor beta chains from one specimen sequenced in a study of blood T cell repertoires in COVID-19. The data were produced by immunoSEQ multiplex PCR, yet TCRdb's version contains in-frame clones alone and is incomplete. The profile shows some 130,000 clones, roughly 86% of them singletons. Material for sequencing was peripheral blood. Receptors were obtained from a woman aged 70-85 years with COVID-19, enrolled during active disease.

The chain links TRBV6-1 to TRBJ2-3; D gene ambiguous. V shed 1 base and J shed 4 bases, with 9 bases lying between them. The CDR3 is 14 residues long. Germline CDR1 reads MNHNS; CDR2 reads SASEGT. CDR3 DNA: TGTGCCAGCAGTGAAGTCCGTTCGGCAGATACGCAGTATTTT. Translating gives CASSEVRSADTQYF.

This chain joins TRBV30 and TRBJ2-7; 7 bases are a match to TRBD1. The CDR3 spans 15 residues. CDR1 is GTSNPN and CDR2 is SVGIG in the germline V gene (reference sequence). Unmatched junction bases numbered 8, after V lost 0 bases and J lost 3 bases. The CDR3 loop reads CAWSVLGGPFYEQYF. The CDR3 DNA reads as TGTGCCTGGAGTGTACTAGGGGGCCCTTTCTACGAGCAGTACTTC.

This chain joins TRBV2 and TRBJ1-1; TRBD1 is a possible D gene (5 bases). V lost 1 base and J lost 11, with 14 bases in between. Per the germline V gene, CDR1 is SNHLY and CDR2 is FYNNEI. The CDR3 is 13 amino acids. In DNA, the CDR3 is TGTGCCAGCAGTGAAGGGTGGCAGGGTATCGCTTTCTTT. Translating gives CASSEGWQGIAFF.

This chain joins TRBV5-4 and TRBJ2-3; TRBD2 is a possible D gene (6 bases). Germline assignment: CDR1 SGHNT and CDR2 YYREEE (reference sequence). V gave up 4 bases and J gave up 7 bases, with 16 bases separating them. The CDR3 sequence is 14 residues long. The chain's CDR3 is CASSATILANTQYF. CDR3 nucleotides: TGTGCCAGCAGCGCGACAATCCTAGCGAATACGCAGTATTTT.

The chain employs TRBV12-3 or TRBV12-4 and TRBJ2-2, with D unclear. The CDR3 loop spans 13 amino acids. V shed 3 bases and J shed 3 bases, with 5 bases lying between them. In DNA form, the CDR3 reads TGTGCCAGCAGTTTCAGGTACACCGGGGAGCTGTTTTTT. Translation gives CASSFRYTGELFF.

The J gene is TRBJ2-7, the V gene TRBV3-1 (or the pseudogene TRBV3-2); D gene unclear. The V gene's germline CDR1 is LGHDT and CDR2 YNNKEL (reference sequence). This CDR3 spans 15 amino acids. Trimming took 1 base from V and 2 from J, leaving 12 bases between them. CDR3 DNA: TGTGCCAGCAGCCAAGGACTCGGGTCAGCCTACGAGCAGTACTTC. Translating it yields CASSQGLGSAYEQYF.

This sequence joins TRBV2 and TRBJ1-2; D unresolved. Trimming stripped 2 bases from V and 3 bases from J, with 13 bases between. The CDR3 extends over 15 amino acids. Germline CDR1 and CDR2: SNHLY and FYNNEI. Written as DNA, the CDR3 is TGTGCCAGCAGTGAATGGGCAGACAACGACTATGGCTACACCTTC. Protein sequence: CASSEWADNDYGYTF.

The chain uses TRBV3-1 (or the pseudogene TRBV3-2) and TRBJ1-1; tentative D call: TRBD1 (5 bases). The CDR3 covers 12 residues. V dropped 0 bases and J dropped 7 bases, with 6 bases sitting between them. Germline CDR1 reads LGHDT; CDR2 reads YNNKEL (reference sequence). The CDR3 spells CASSQDRDEAFF. CDR3 DNA: TGTGCCAGCAGCCAAGACAGGGATGAAGCTTTCTTT.

CDR3 residues: CASSFGQGGRGTDTQYF. The CDR3 DNA reads TGCGCCAGCAGCTTCGGACAAGGCGGACGGGGCACAGATACGCAGTATTTT. The gene calls are TRBV5-1 and TRBJ2-3; D may be TRBD1 (5 bases). Germline lookup yields CDR1 SGHRS and CDR2 YFSETQ. The germline V and J ends were trimmed by 2 bases and 1 base, with 17 bases remaining between them. The CDR3 loop spans 17 amino acids.

The J gene is TRBJ1-3, the V gene TRBV11-2, with a possible D match to TRBD1 (5 bases). V was trimmed by 5 bases and J by 0 bases, leaving 11 bases between them. CDR1 and CDR2 (germline): SGHAT, FQNNGV. The CDR3 spans 15 residues. In DNA, the CDR3 is TGTGCCAGCAGCCTCGGGGGATACTCTGGAAACACCATATATTTT. Protein product: CASSLGGYSGNTIYF.

This clone was seen only once. J is TRBJ2-1 and V is TRBV5-1; tentative D call: TRBD1 (6 bases). Trimming shortened V by 3 bases and J by 5 bases, and 12 bases separated the two germline ends. This CDR3 comprises 14 residues. Germline V gene lookup returns CDR1 SGHRS and CDR2 YFSETQ. The CDR3 DNA follows: TGCGCCAGCAGCTCCGGGACACCTAACAATGAGCAGTTCTTC. Residues: CASSSGTPNNEQFF.

The chain links TRBV27 to TRBJ2-2, with TRBD2 as a possible D gene (5 bases). Germline CDR1 is MNHEY and CDR2 is SMNVEV (reference sequence). Trimming pared 6 bases from V and 1 base from J, leaving 15 bases between. The CDR3 spans 16 residues. The CDR3 sequence is CASRPTLAGNTGELFF. CDR3 DNA: TGTGCCAGCAGACCCACCCTGGCGGGGAACACCGGGGAGCTGTTTTTT.

CDR3 nucleotide sequence: TGTGCCAGCAGCGCCCGGACAGGAAAAGAGACCCAGTACTTC. The encoded protein is CASSARTGKETQYF. This chain uses TRBV3-1 (or the pseudogene TRBV3-2) with TRBJ2-5, with TRBD1 matching over 7 bases. Germline lookup yields CDR1 LGHDT and CDR2 YNNKEL (reference sequence). Trimming took 5 bases from V and 3 from J; bases not matched to a gene: 6. This CDR3 comprises 14 residues.

V and J are TRBV4-1 and TRBJ1-3, with no clear D. The CDR3 loop spans 17 amino acids. V lost 2 bases and J lost 2, with 16 bases in between. CDR1 and CDR2 (germline): MGHRA, YSYEKL. For the CDR3, the DNA is TGCGCCAGCAGCCAATCACCCCAACCCACAGCTGGAAACACCATATATTTT. Its translation is CASSQSPQPTAGNTIYF.

The V call is TRBV5-1, the J call TRBJ2-5, with D possibly matching TRBD2 (6 bases). V was cut by 0 bases and J by 5 bases, with 11 bases left in between. CDR3 size: 14 residues. Germline CDR1 is SGHRS and CDR2 is YFSETQ. Here the CDR3 DNA reads TGCGCCAGCAGCTTGGCCCTAGCGCAGGAGACCCAGTACTTC. Amino acid sequence: CASSLALAQETQYF.

The chain joins TRBV19 to TRBJ1-1; tentative D call: TRBD1 (6 bases). Germline V gene sequence: CDR1 LNHDA, CDR2 SQIVND (reference sequence). Trimming shortened V by 5 bases and J by 0 bases, and 10 bases separated the two germline ends. The CDR3 spans 14 residues. CDR3 protein: CASSRTAVNTEAFF. The CDR3 bases are TGTGCCAGTAGTCGGACAGCGGTGAACACTGAAGCTTTCTTT.

The V call is TRBV2, the J call TRBJ2-5; 9 bases map to TRBD1. Germline values: CDR1 SNHLY, CDR2 FYNNEI. V lost 7 bases, J lost 5 bases, and 5 bases stayed unmatched. CDR3 length: 13 residues. CDR3 nucleotides: TGTGCCAGCACTAGGGACAGGGATGAGACCCAGTACTTC. Translation: CASTRDRDETQYF.

J is TRBJ1-5 and V is TRBV30, with D possibly being TRBD1 (5 bases). Germline CDR1 is GTSNPN and CDR2 is SVGIG (reference sequence). V lost 0 bases, J lost 0 bases, and 9 bases lay in between. The CDR3 has 15 amino acids. The CDR3 is CAWSVDSNSNQPQHF. DNA of the CDR3: TGTGCCTGGAGTGTAGACAGTAATAGCAATCAGCCCCAGCATTTT.

This chain uses TRBV7-9 with TRBJ1-4, with a weak D call TRBD1 (5 bases). V gave up 7 bases and J gave up 13 bases, with 16 bases separating them. Germline V gene sequence: CDR1 SEHNR, CDR2 FQNEAQ (reference sequence). The CDR3 is 12 amino acids. DNA for the CDR3: TGTGCCAGCACCCCCCCCGAACAGGCACTGTTTTTT. As protein: CASTPPEQALFF.

The V and J genes are TRBV10-3 and TRBJ2-3; 8 nucleotides align to TRBD2. Unmatched junction bases numbered 5, after V lost 3 bases and J lost 3 bases. Germline lookup yields CDR1 ENHRY and CDR2 SYGVKD. This CDR3 has 15 residues. The CDR3 is CAISERAGATDTQYF. CDR3 DNA sequence: TGTGCCATCAGTGAACGAGCGGGAGCTACAGATACGCAGTATTTT.

CDR3: CASSISLRRSGNQPQHF. The CDR3 bases are TGTGCCAGTAGTATAAGTCTAAGGCGGAGTGGCAATCAGCCCCAGCATTTT. The chain recombines TRBV19 with TRBJ1-5, with no clear D. The CDR3 covers 17 residues. The V gene lost 2 bases and the J gene lost 2 bases, with 16 bases spanning the gap. CDR1 and CDR2 from the germline V gene are LNHDA and SQIVND (reference sequence).

The chain is built from TRBV28 and TRBJ2-7; 8 nucleotides agree with TRBD1. The trim removed 6 bases at V and 5 bases at J, leaving 9 bases unmatched. Germline V CDR1 and CDR2: MDHEN, SYDVKM. The CDR3 totals 14 residues. CDR3 nucleotide sequence: TGTGCCAGCAGCTCTCGACAGGGGAGGAACGAGCAGTACTTC. It yields the protein CASSSRQGRNEQYF.

This rearrangement joins TRBV2 to TRBJ1-1; tentative D call: TRBD1 (5 bases). Germline V gene lookup returns CDR1 SNHLY and CDR2 FYNNEI. Trimming took 2 bases from V and 4 from J, leaving 11 bases between them. The CDR3 contains 14 residues. In DNA, the CDR3 is TGTGCCAGCAGTGAATCGGGGGTCGGCACTGAAGCTTTCTTT. It encodes CASSESGVGTEAFF. Together with reference TRBV2 and TRBJ1-1, the CDR3 gives the full variable domain: EPEVTQTPSHQVTQMGQEVILRCVPISNHLYFYWYRQILGQKVEFLVSFYNNEISEKSEIFDDQFSVERPDGSNFTLKIRSTKLEDSAMYFCASSESGVGTEAFFGQGTRLTVV.

This clone has just one count. V and J are TRBV2 and TRBJ2-5, with 8 positions matching TRBD1. The germline gives CDR1 SNHLY, CDR2 FYNNEI. The CDR3 covers 14 residues. V shed 2 bases, J shed 5 bases, and the junction held 4 bases outside the gene matches. CDR3 protein: CASSETGTGETQYF. The CDR3 DNA is TGTGCCAGCAGTGAAACCGGGACAGGCGAGACCCAGTACTTC.

Worth noting for this clone: The same CDR3 also results from other DNA sequences found in this sample. V usage is TRBV28 and J usage is TRBJ1-5; D unclear. Germline V gene sequence: CDR1 MDHEN, CDR2 SYDVKM. This CDR3 is 13 amino acids long. V lost 5 bases and J 2 bases, leaving 7 bases between the germline ends. In DNA form, the CDR3 reads TGTGCCAGCAGTCTGCAGGGCAATCAGCCCCAGCATTTT. Translated, it gives CASSLQGNQPQHF.

The rearrangement joins TRBV18 to TRBJ2-6, with D unclear. The CDR3 extends over 16 amino acids. Trimming took 3 bases from V and 0 from J, leaving 9 bases between them. Per the germline V gene, CDR1 is KGHSH and CDR2 is LQKENI. CDR3 DNA: TGTGCCAGCTCACCCTATCATGGCTCTGGGGCCAACGTCCTGACTTTC. As protein: CASSPYHGSGANVLTF.